This paragraph reports one TCR beta chain. Its binding antigen is unknown. No much larger clone is present one base from it, and per-base qualities are unavailable. Based on the germline V gene, the CDR1 and CDR2 sequences are MDHEN and SYDVKM. Trimming at the junction amounts to 2 bases on V and 1 base on J, and the germline ends lie 14 bases apart. From the cysteine through the phenylalanine, the CDR3 covers 16 amino acids. Solely the CDR3 DNA is kept, with 48 bases framed from the first base. These data belong to a study of identical twins (dated by TCRdb to the mid-2010s). With respect to the entire study: The study deep-sequenced TCR alpha and beta repertoires from monozygotic twins, unrelated adults of various ages and cord blood to test whether fetal clonotypes persist. To rule out contamination, the twin experiments were replicated at different times with different library preparation protocols. The paper as a whole reports these results and caveats: A weaker excess of twin sharing was found in beta out-of-frame sequences because the signal-to-noise ratio was lowered by fewer shared sequences. Recombination models systematically underestimated out-of-frame TCR alpha sharing in monozygotic twins but agreed with sharing between unrelated individuals. Fewer insertions were carried by abundant cord blood beta clonotypes; a weaker similar trend was observed in young adult naive repertoires, while no such trend was observed in memory repertoires. Out-of-frame TCR alpha sequences shared between twins showed an excess of low generation-probability sequences compared with coincidental sharing between unrelated individuals. Because the same donors could not be followed over many years, conclusions were based on cross-sectional statistical analysis. Zero-insertion analyses could be partly confounded by invariant T cells such as MAIT and iNKT, though diverse VJ usage argued against such confounding for most clonotypes.

Only healthy Caucasian donors were included. Preparation of the library involved 5' RACE. Sequenced on an Illumina HiSeq 2000. A universal primer binding site was added through template switching, and the final cDNA carried a unique molecular identifier so that TCR cDNA molecules could be counted accurately. Specific primers in the conserved constant-segment region were used to synthesize first-strand cDNA for TCR alpha and beta chains. To control for contamination, each cDNA library was double barcoded with a SMART-Mk sample barcode plus Illumina barcodes. TruSeq adapter sequences along with Illumina sample barcodes were introduced in two successive PCR steps. Sequencing of the TCR alpha and beta cDNA libraries was done on the Illumina HiSeq platform using custom primers. The study's processing was this. MiGEC processed the raw reads to extract unique molecular identifiers, while MiXCR was used to determine the CDR3 positions. For each individual, recombination models were inferred using an EM algorithm with the repgenHMM and IGoR tools. The tcR package in R was used for shared clonotype analysis, with sharing normalized by the product of cloneset sizes. To study raw recombination free of thymic and clonal selection effects, out-of-frame nonproductive sequences were analyzed. TCRdb reprocessing: public reads trimmed at Q25 with fastp, clones called with MiXCR, in-frame beta chains kept. When rows share a CDR3 protein, they turn into one entry using the most common DNA and genes. The V and J calls here are based on TCRdb, not the publication. The sample table shows roughly 1.6 million distinct CDR3 sequences, and about 31% are seen once. The biggest ten clones account for roughly 0.3% of the sample.

This receptor was identified in a newborn girl in good health. The sequencing input was cord blood. The chain was built from TRBV28 and TRBJ2-5; a tentative D match to TRBD2 spans 5 bases. In nucleotides, the sequence is TGTGCCAGCAGTTTAAGCGGTAGGGTGTCCCAAGAGACCCAGTACTTC. It translates as CASSLSGRVSQETQYF.